One sample yielded the 5 T cell receptor beta chains listed below, sequenced in a study of OX40 agonist ivuxolimab in advanced cancers. Sequencing was performed with immunoSEQ multiplex PCR; in TCRdb, only in-frame clones are kept and a portion is missing. The sample records roughly 67,000 clones, under 95% being singletons. Sequencing used CD4+ or CD8+ T cells sorted from blood, obtained in a trial of the OX40 agonist ivuxolimab. The receptors were sampled from an adult with an advanced solid tumor such as melanoma, head and neck, liver or kidney cancer.

The V and J genes are TRBV11-2 and TRBJ2-1; TRBD2 agrees at 10 bases. The CDR3 consists of 17 residues. V shed 5 bases, J shed 0 bases, and the junction held 7 bases outside the gene matches. CDR1 and CDR2 (germline): SGHAT, FQNNGV. CDR3 residues: CASSPSSGGSSYNEQFF. In nucleotides, the CDR3 is TGTGCCAGCAGCCCCTCTAGCGGGGGAAGCTCCTACAATGAGCAGTTCTTC.

The rearrangement uses TRBV4-1 and TRBJ2-1; the D gene could be TRBD1 or TRBD2 (5 bases each). CDR3 length equals 15 residues. V gave up 4 bases and J gave up 3 bases, with 13 bases separating them. Germline values: CDR1 MGHRA, CDR2 YSYEKL. The CDR3 DNA reads TGCGCCAGCAGCCGAGCGGCCGACAGCTACAATGAGCAGTTCTTC. This encodes CASSRAADSYNEQFF.

This chain links TRBV7-6 with TRBJ2-3; 9 bases line up with TRBD2. Germline values: CDR1 SGHVS, CDR2 FNYEAQ. The CDR3 runs to 17 residues. With V trimmed by 7 bases and J by 3 bases, 14 bases remained unmatched. For the CDR3, the DNA is TGTGCCAGCACCCCAGGGGCTGGCGGGGGGGCAACAGATACGCAGTATTTT. Encoded protein: CASTPGAGGGATDTQYF. Full variable domain (rest looked up from reference TRBV7-6 and TRBJ2-3): GAGVSQSPRYKVTKRGQDVALRCDPISGHVSLYWYRQALGQGPEFLTYFNYEAQQDKSGLPNDRFSAERPEGSISTLTIQRTEQRDSAMYRCASTPGAGGGATDTQYFGPGTRLTVL.

This clone was counted between two and nine times. The rearrangement uses TRBV4-2 and TRBJ1-2, with D maybe TRBD1 (6 bases). This CDR3 is built from 15 residues. V was shortened by 1 base and J by 8 bases, with 17 bases between the two germline ends. The germline CDR1 and CDR2 sequences are LGHNA and YNFKEQ. The CDR3 is CASSQAGGQAGGYTF. The CDR3 nucleotides read TGTGCCAGCAGCCAAGCTGGGGGGCAAGCGGGCGGCTACACCTTC.

The chain is built from TRBV5-6 and TRBJ2-2; the match to TRBD1 covers 7 bases. The germline CDR1 and CDR2 sequences are SGHDT and YYEEEE. V shed 2 bases, J shed 5 bases, and the junction held 3 bases outside the gene matches. The CDR3 has 14 residues. CDR3 in amino acids: CASSFGTETGELFF. The DNA of the CDR3 is TGTGCCAGCAGCTTCGGGACAGAGACCGGGGAGCTGTTTTTT.